This TCR beta chain was recovered during a study of spatial heterogeneity in lung cancer. Study context: Alpha-chain sequences were detected in numbers that were consistently lower than beta-chain sequences. Study-wide points: Ubiquitous expanded tumor TCRs were seen in blood more at resection than at follow-up.

This clonotype was observed many times. Its antigen is unidentified. Time point reported: sample taken at primary tumor resection. Material for sequencing was whole RNA from tumor, nontumor lung or frozen PBMC, left unsorted. The donor group consisted of roughly 70 patients who had untreated, early-stage non-small cell lung cancer. A unique molecular identifier was attached to every TCR cDNA molecule. One entry per CDR3 protein results from TCRdb running MiXCR on the 5' RACE reads. The table has 14,000 to 15,000 distinct CDR3 sequences, approximately 10% seen once. CDR3 length: 13 residues. The V end was cut by 5 bases, the J end by 8 bases, with 15 bases between.

This sample comprised PBMCs, obtained at surgery. This rearrangement joins TRBV12-3 or TRBV12-4 to TRBJ1-2; tentative D call: TRBD1 (5 bases). The TCR sequence derives from a female donor with early-stage non-small cell lung cancer. DNA for the CDR3: TGTGCCAGCAGTCCTCGGAGGGGTTGGGGCTACACCTTC. This encodes CASSPRRGWGYTF.